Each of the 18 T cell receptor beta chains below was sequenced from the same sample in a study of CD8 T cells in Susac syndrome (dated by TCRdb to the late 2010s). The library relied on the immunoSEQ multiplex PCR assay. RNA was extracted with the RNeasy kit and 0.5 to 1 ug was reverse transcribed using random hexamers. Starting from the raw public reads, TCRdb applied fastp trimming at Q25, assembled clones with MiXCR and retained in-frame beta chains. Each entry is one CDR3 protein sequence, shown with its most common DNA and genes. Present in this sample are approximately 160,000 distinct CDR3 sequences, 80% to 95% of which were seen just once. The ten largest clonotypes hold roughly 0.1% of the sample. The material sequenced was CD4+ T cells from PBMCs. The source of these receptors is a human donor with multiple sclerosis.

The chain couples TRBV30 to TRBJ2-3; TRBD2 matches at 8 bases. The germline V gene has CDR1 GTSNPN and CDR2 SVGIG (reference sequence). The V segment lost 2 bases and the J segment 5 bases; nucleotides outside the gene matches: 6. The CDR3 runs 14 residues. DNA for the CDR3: TGTGCCTGGAGTTTTTCTCTAGCGGGAGATACGCAGTATTTT. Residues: CAWSFSLAGDTQYF.

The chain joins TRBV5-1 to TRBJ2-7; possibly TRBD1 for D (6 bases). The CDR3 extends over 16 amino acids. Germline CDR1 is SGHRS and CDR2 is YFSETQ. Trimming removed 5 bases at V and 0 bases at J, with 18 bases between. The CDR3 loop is CASRQSGTPTSYEQYF. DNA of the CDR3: TGCGCCAGCAGACAATCCGGGACACCAACCTCCTACGAGCAGTACTTC.

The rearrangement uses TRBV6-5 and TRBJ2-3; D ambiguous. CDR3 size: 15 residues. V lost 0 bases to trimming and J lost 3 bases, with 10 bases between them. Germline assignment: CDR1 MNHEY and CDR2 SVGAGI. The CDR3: CASSYSRQATDTQYF. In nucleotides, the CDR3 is TGTGCCAGCAGTTACTCGCGTCAGGCAACAGATACGCAGTATTTT.

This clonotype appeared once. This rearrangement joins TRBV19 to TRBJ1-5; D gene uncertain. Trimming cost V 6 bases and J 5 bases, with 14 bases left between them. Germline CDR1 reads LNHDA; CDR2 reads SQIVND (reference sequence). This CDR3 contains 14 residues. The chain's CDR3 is CASSDTQRYQPQHF. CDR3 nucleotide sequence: TGTGCCAGTAGCGATACCCAGAGATATCAGCCCCAGCATTTT.

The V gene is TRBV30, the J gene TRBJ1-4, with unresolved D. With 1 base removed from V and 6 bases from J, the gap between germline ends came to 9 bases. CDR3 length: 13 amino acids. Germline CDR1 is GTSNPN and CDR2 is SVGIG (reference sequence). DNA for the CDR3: TGTGCCTGGAGTGGGCAGGTACATGAAAAACTGTTTTTT. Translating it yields CAWSGQVHEKLFF.

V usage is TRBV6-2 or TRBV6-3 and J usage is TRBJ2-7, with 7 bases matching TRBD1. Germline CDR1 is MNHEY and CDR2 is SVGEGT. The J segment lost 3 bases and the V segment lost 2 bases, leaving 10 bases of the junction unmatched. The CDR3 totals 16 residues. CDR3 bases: TGTGCCAGCAGTTACGGGCAGACAGGGAGCCACTACGAGCAGTACTTC. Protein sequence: CASSYGQTGSHYEQYF.

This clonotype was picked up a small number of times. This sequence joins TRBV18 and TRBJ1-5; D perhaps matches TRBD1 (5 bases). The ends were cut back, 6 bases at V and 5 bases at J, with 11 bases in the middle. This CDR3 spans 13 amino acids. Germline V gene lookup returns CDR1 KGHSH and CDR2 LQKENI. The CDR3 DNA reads TGTGCCAGCTCCCCGGGACGGGATCAGCCCCAGCATTTT. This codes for CASSPGRDQPQHF. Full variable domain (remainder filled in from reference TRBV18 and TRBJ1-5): NAGVMQNPRHLVRRRGQEARLRCSPMKGHSHVYWYRQLPEEGLKFMVYLQKENIIDESGMPKERFSAEFPKEGPSILRIQQVVRGDSAAYFCASSPGRDQPQHFGDGTRLSIL.

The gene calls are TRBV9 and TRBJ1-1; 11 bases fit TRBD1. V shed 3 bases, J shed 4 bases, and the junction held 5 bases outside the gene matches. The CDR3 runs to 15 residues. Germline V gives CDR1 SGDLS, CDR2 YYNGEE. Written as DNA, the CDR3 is TGTGCCAGCAGCGCCCGGACAGGGGGCCTCACTGAAGCTTTCTTT. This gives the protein CASSARTGGLTEAFF.

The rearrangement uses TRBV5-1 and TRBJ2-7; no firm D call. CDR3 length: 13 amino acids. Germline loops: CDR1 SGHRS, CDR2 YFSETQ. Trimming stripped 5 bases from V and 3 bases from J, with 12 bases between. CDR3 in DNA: TGCGCCAGCAGACCATCACCACTCTACGAGCAGTACTTC. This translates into CASRPSPLYEQYF.

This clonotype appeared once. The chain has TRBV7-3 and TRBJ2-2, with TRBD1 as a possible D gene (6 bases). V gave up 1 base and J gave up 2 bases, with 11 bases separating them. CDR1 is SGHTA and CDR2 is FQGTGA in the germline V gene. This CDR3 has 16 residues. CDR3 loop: CASSLMGATNTGELFF. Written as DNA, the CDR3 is TGTGCCAGCAGCTTAATGGGGGCAACCAACACCGGGGAGCTGTTTTTT.

The CDR3 DNA reads as TGTGCCAGCAGCCTCCAGGGGGCGGGAAACACTGAAGCTTTCTTT. It is translated as CASSLQGAGNTEAFF. This chain links TRBV7-2 with TRBJ1-1, with 8 bases matching TRBD1. This CDR3 has 15 residues. V shed 5 bases and J 2 bases; nucleotides not matched to a gene: 7. Germline CDR1 is SGHTA and CDR2 is FQGNSA.

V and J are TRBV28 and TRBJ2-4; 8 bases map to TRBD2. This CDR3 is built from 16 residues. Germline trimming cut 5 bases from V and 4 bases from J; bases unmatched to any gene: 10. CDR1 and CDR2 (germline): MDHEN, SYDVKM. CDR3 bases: TGTGCCAGCAGTGGTCCAGCGGGGGTAGCAAAAAACATTCAGTACTTC. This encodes CASSGPAGVAKNIQYF.

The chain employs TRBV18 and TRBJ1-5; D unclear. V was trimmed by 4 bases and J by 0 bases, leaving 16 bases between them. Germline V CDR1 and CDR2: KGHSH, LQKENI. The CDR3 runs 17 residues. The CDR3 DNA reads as TGTGCCAGCTCACTGCGGTCCGCCGGGAATAGCAATCAGCCCCAGCATTTT. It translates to CASSLRSAGNSNQPQHF.

The CDR3 coding sequence is TGCGCCAGCAGCCACCTCGGTCTCCACGAAGAGACCCAGTACTTC. The encoded protein is CASSHLGLHEETQYF. This chain joins TRBV5-1 and TRBJ2-5; D remains unclear. The V and J ends lost 4 bases and 3 bases respectively, with 16 bases between them. The CDR3 contains 15 residues. Germline V gene sequence: CDR1 SGHRS, CDR2 YFSETQ.

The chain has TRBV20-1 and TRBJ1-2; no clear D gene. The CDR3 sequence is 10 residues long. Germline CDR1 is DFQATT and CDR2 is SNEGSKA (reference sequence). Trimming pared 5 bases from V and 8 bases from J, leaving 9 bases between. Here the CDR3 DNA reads TGCAGTGCTTACAAGGAGGGCTACACCTTC. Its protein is CSAYKEGYTF.

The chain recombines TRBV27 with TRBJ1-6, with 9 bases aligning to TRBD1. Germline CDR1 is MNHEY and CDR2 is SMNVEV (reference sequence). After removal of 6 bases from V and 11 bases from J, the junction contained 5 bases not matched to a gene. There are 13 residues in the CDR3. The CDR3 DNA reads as TGTGCCAGCAGAGGACAGGGGAGTCCACCCCTCCACTTT. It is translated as CASRGQGSPPLHF.

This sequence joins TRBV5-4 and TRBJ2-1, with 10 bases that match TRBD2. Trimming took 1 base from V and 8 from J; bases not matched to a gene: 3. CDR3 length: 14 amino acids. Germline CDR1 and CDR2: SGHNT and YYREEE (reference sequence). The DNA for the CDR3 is TGTGCCAGCAGCTTGAGCGGGAGGGTGCATGAGCAGTTCTTC. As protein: CASSLSGRVHEQFF.

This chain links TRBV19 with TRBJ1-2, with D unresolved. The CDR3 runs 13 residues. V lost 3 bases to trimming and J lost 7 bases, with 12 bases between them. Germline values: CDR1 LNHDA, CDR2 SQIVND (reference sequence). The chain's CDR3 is CASSIPGYGGYTF. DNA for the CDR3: TGTGCCAGTAGTATTCCCGGATATGGTGGCTACACCTTC.